This T cell receptor beta chain was observed in a study of blood T cell repertoires in COVID-19. Background on the study: T cells, B-cell-depleted T cells, or PBMCs supplied cDNA or gDNA.

Residents of about two dozen US areas, aged roughly 18 to 89 years, made up the participants. Donors were grouped by their self-reported clinical history. There are 19 residues in the CDR3. With 1 base clipped from V and 0 bases from J, the junction kept 13 bases outside the gene matches. Germline V gene sequence: CDR1 SGHRS, CDR2 YFSETQ. Assay: immunoSEQ multiplex PCR; the TCRdb copy retains only in-frame clones and omits some. The sample comprises approximately 490,000 clones, around 90% of which are singletons, and approximately 0.7% rests with the top ten. Source material: PBMCs or T cells enriched from blood (not recorded which). The TCR sequence derives from a woman between 18 and 29 years old who had recovered from COVID-19. The chain recombines TRBV5-1 with TRBJ2-7; 10 bases are shared with TRBD1. In nucleotides, the CDR3 is TGCGCCAGCAGCTTGCTACCGCCTACCGGGACAGGGGACTCCTACGAGCAGTACTTC. This codes for CASSLLPPTGTGDSYEQYF.